The 16 T cell receptor beta chains in this list originate from one sample, sequenced in a study of T cell responses to AZD1222 COVID-19 vaccine (dated by TCRdb to 2020 to 2022). Sample time point, as interpreted from the label and publication: baseline before first vaccination. The library was prepared using the immunoSEQ multiplex PCR assay. This is the immuneACCESS table as TCRdb keeps it, with only in-frame sequences that have V and J called. A part of the clones is gone; compared with another copy, unresolved V genes explain less than half, and the rest is unexplained. This sample gives just over 150,000 clones in total; about nine tenths of them show up just once. The ten largest clones add up to around 1.9% of the sample. Material: peripheral blood, obtained on day 0 of AZD1222 vaccination. The origin of the receptors is an adult in good health.

The V and J genes are TRBV4-1 and TRBJ1-1, with D maybe TRBD1 (6 bases). Trimming shortened V by 1 base and J by 11 bases, and 14 bases separated the two germline ends. The CDR3 runs to 13 residues. Germline V gene data show CDR1 as MGHRA and CDR2 as YSYEKL. For the CDR3, the DNA is TGCGCCAGCAGCCAAGTACAGGGTTGGCGGGCTTTCTTT. Its translation: CASSQVQGWRAFF.

J is TRBJ1-1 and V is TRBV19, with D possibly being TRBD1 (5 bases). Deletions cut 8 bases from V and 3 bases from J, with 10 bases between. Per germline, CDR1 LNHDA and CDR2 SQIVND (reference sequence). The CDR3 length is 12 residues. The CDR3 spells CASRSGYTEAFF. Here the CDR3 DNA reads TGTGCCAGTCGGTCAGGGTACACTGAAGCTTTCTTT.

The chain couples TRBV4-3 to TRBJ2-1; D is tentatively TRBD1 or TRBD2 (5 bases each). Trimming shortened V by 0 bases and J by 4 bases, and 22 bases separated the two germline ends. The CDR3 is 19 amino acids. From germline, CDR1 is LGHNA and CDR2 YSLEER. The CDR3, as DNA: TGCGCCAGCAGCCAAGATTCGATTCTCCGGGGCCATGGGTACAATGAGCAGTTCTTC. It encodes CASSQDSILRGHGYNEQFF.

The chain employs TRBV27 and TRBJ1-2, with D tentatively TRBD1 (5 bases). V lost 6 bases and J lost 2, with 13 bases in between. There are 14 residues in the CDR3. Per the germline V gene, CDR1 is MNHEY and CDR2 is SMNVEV (reference sequence). CDR3 nucleotide sequence: TGTGCCAGCAGCCCTCGACAGCCCAACTATGGCTACACCTTC. As protein: CASSPRQPNYGYTF.

The rearrangement uses TRBV28 and TRBJ2-7, with D possibly TRBD1 on 6 matching bases. The V gene lost 3 bases and the J gene lost 5 bases, with 11 bases spanning the gap. The V gene's germline CDR1 is MDHEN and CDR2 SYDVKM. This CDR3 is built from 13 residues. CDR3 sequence: CASSFYRENEQYF. CDR3 DNA sequence: TGTGCCAGCAGTTTTTACAGGGAGAACGAGCAGTACTTC. Based on the CDR3 plus reference TRBV28 and TRBJ2-7, the full variable domain is DVKVTQSSRYLVKRTGEKVFLECVQDMDHENMFWYRQDPGLGLRLIYFSYDVKMKEKGDIPEGYSVSREKKERFSLILESASTNQTSMYLCASSFYRENEQYFGPGTRLTVT.

The chain links TRBV4-1 to TRBJ1-5, with D possibly matching TRBD1 (6 bases). CDR1 is MGHRA, CDR2 YSYEKL, per germline. Trimming shortened V by 3 bases and J by 3 bases, and 15 bases separated the two germline ends. CDR3 size: 16 residues. The CDR3 DNA is TGCGCCAGCAGCCAGGCACTGGACAGACCCAATCAGCCCCAGCATTTT. Translation gives CASSQALDRPNQPQHF.

The V and J genes are TRBV19 and TRBJ1-4; D remains ambiguous. V was cut by 2 bases and J by 5 bases, with 12 bases left in between. The CDR3 consists of 15 residues. The V gene's germline CDR1 is LNHDA and CDR2 SQIVND (reference sequence). The CDR3 DNA reads TGTGCCAGTAGTATATCCCCGTCAGCCAATGAAAAACTGTTTTTT. This sequence encodes CASSISPSANEKLFF.

The chain recombines TRBV7-2 with TRBJ2-7, with D possibly TRBD1 on 7 matching bases. CDR1 and CDR2 (germline): SGHTA, FQGNSA. Trimming removed 7 bases at V and 1 base at J, with 11 bases between. The CDR3 extends over 13 amino acids. The CDR3 nucleotides are TGTGCCAGCAACCCAGGGGGGTCCTACGAGCAGTACTTC. Translated, it gives CASNPGGSYEQYF.

V usage is TRBV29-1 and J usage is TRBJ1-5; D not resolved. The CDR3 spans 14 residues. Germline V lookup: CDR1 SQVTM, CDR2 ANQGSEA. V gave up 4 bases and J gave up 5 bases, with 15 bases separating them. In nucleotides, the CDR3 is TGCAGCGTTGGGGGTTCGGGTTTGCATCAGCCCCAGCATTTT. Protein sequence: CSVGGSGLHQPQHF.

The chain carries TRBV30 and TRBJ2-7, with 9 positions matching TRBD1. V was pared by 3 bases and J by 3 bases, with 9 bases of the junction left unmatched. This CDR3 is built from 15 residues. CDR1 GTSNPN and CDR2 SVGIG come from the germline V gene (reference sequence). CDR3 in DNA: TGTGCCTGGAGCCCCGGACAGGGGTTGGTCTACGAGCAGTACTTC. Amino acids: CAWSPGQGLVYEQYF.

V is TRBV27 and J is TRBJ1-2; D possibly corresponds to TRBD1 (6 bases). V dropped 5 bases and J dropped 3 bases, with 13 bases sitting between them. This CDR3 has 14 amino acids. Germline V CDR1 and CDR2: MNHEY, SMNVEV (reference sequence). The CDR3 sequence is CASSPQSGDYGYTF. The CDR3 bases are TGTGCCAGCAGTCCTCAATCAGGGGACTATGGCTACACCTTC.

The rearrangement joins TRBV9 to TRBJ1-2, with 7 positions matching TRBD1. This CDR3 is 15 amino acids long. Germline CDR1 SGDLS, CDR2 YYNGEE. The trim removed 0 bases at V and 0 bases at J, leaving 2 bases unmatched. CDR3 nucleotides: TGTGCCAGCAGCGTAGACACAGGGGCTAACTATGGCTACACCTTC. Its protein product is CASSVDTGANYGYTF.

The V and J genes are TRBV11-2 and TRBJ1-1; 7 bases fit TRBD1. The CDR3 runs to 14 residues. The ends lost 4 bases at V and 3 bases at J; junction bases unmatched: 5. Germline V gene sequence: CDR1 SGHAT, CDR2 FQNNGV. CDR3: CASSYRQGYTEAFF. The DNA for the CDR3 is TGTGCCAGCAGCTACCGACAGGGCTACACTGAAGCTTTCTTT.

This clone was recorded once. The CDR3 nucleotides read TGTGCCAGCAGCCGCCGTGGGGTAGCGGGAGTCCAAGAGACCCAGTACTTC. The encoded protein is CASSRRGVAGVQETQYF. V gene TRBV5-8 combines with J gene TRBJ2-5; 9 positions match TRBD2. After removal of 4 bases from V and 1 base from J, the junction contained 11 bases not matched to a gene. Germline CDR1 reads SGHTS; CDR2 reads YDEGEE. The CDR3 extends over 17 amino acids.

The genes are TRBV28 and TRBJ2-7; 9 bases align to TRBD1. The CDR3 loop spans 14 amino acids. J gave up 5 bases and V 4 bases, and 6 bases lay outside the gene matches. Germline CDR1 is MDHEN and CDR2 is SYDVKM. The CDR3 here is CASSWTGVINEQYF. In nucleotides, the CDR3 is TGTGCCAGCAGTTGGACAGGGGTAATAAACGAGCAGTACTTC.

The gene calls are TRBV10-3 and TRBJ2-7, with 11 bases that match TRBD1. The CDR3 sequence is 15 residues long. Germline V CDR1 and CDR2: ENHRY, SYGVKD. Germline trimming cut 3 bases from V and 7 bases from J; bases unmatched to any gene: 8. The CDR3 spells CAISDLPGQGGEQYF. The CDR3 DNA reads TGTGCCATCAGTGATCTCCCGGGACAGGGGGGGGAGCAGTACTTC.